This entry lists 7 T cell receptor beta chains sequenced from one sample in a study of T cells in Graves' hyperthyroidism and ophthalmopathy. The investigators amplified TCR beta CDR3 regions from RNA transcripts. HTBI primers drove first-round RT-PCR of the TCR CDR3. Using its own MiXCR run on the multiplex PCR reads, TCRdb lists one record per CDR3 protein. The sample has 410,000 or so distinct CDR3 sequences; about 15% are singletons. Sequencing was performed on blood. These receptors all stem from a man younger than 30 with Graves' ophthalmopathy.

The CDR3 here is CASSKGAMNTEAFF. CDR3 in DNA: TGCGCCAGCAGTAAGGGGGCAATGAACACTGAAGCTTTCTTT. V is TRBV5-1 and J is TRBJ1-1, with 7 bases aligning to TRBD1. CDR3 length: 14 residues. CDR1 is SGHRS and CDR2 is YFSETQ in the germline V gene. V dropped 5 bases and J dropped 0; count of bases not matched to a gene: 4.

This clonotype was counted only a few times. The chain couples TRBV19 to TRBJ1-2; a weak D match, TRBD1 (6 bases). V was pared by 3 bases and J by 3 bases, with 20 bases between. Germline V gene lookup returns CDR1 LNHDA and CDR2 SQIVND (reference sequence). This CDR3 contains 17 residues. CDR3 coding DNA: TGTGCCAGTAGTATGGGCGGGACACCCACACCCGACTATGGCTACACCTTC. Amino acids: CASSMGGTPTPDYGYTF.

The chain is built from TRBV7-9 and TRBJ1-3; no definite D call. Germline CDR1 SEHNR, CDR2 FQNEAQ (reference sequence). The CDR3 is 15 amino acids. V dropped 4 bases and J dropped 0 bases, with 10 bases sitting between them. CDR3 amino acids: CASSSGLPSGNTIYF. CDR3 sequence (DNA): TGTGCCAGCAGCTCAGGACTGCCCTCTGGAAACACCATATATTTT.

This clonotype was recorded at least ten times. The chain combines TRBV3-1 with TRBJ2-1; 7 bases align to TRBD2. CDR1 and CDR2 (germline): LGHDT, YNNKEL (reference sequence). Trimming took 0 bases from V and 2 from J; bases not matched to a gene: 4. The CDR3 consists of 16 residues. For the CDR3, the DNA is TGTGCCAGCAGCCAAGATCCAGCGGGAACCTACAATGAGCAGTTCTTC. Amino acids: CASSQDPAGTYNEQFF.

This clonotype was counted ten times or more. J is TRBJ2-3 and V is TRBV7-9; 15 bases agree with TRBD2. The CDR3 length is 16 residues. Germline V gene data show CDR1 as SEHNR and CDR2 as FQNEAQ (reference sequence). V trimming: 5 bases; J trimming: 6 bases; junction bases outside the gene matches: 6. DNA for the CDR3: TGTGCCAGCAGCCCTCAGGGACTAGCGGGAGGTGATACGCAGTATTTT. Residues: CASSPQGLAGGDTQYF.

Ten or more counts support this clonotype. J is TRBJ2-7 and V is TRBV27; 9 bases fit TRBD2. CDR1 is MNHEY, CDR2 SMNVEV, per germline (reference sequence). This CDR3 is 14 amino acids long. Unmatched junction bases numbered 3, after V lost 4 bases and J lost 2 bases. The CDR3 here is CASSSLAGTYEQYF. The CDR3 region has the DNA TGTGCCAGCAGTTCGCTAGCGGGAACCTACGAGCAGTACTTC.

The sample holds many counts of this clonotype. The chain employs TRBV10-3 and TRBJ1-5, with a tentative D call TRBD1 (6 bases). V was cut by 4 bases and J by 2 bases, with 12 bases left in between. The CDR3 is 15 amino acids. Germline V gives CDR1 ENHRY, CDR2 SYGVKD. The DNA of the CDR3 is TGTGCCATCAGTGCCGGGGGGCAGGGCAATCAGCCCCAGCATTTT. This gives the protein CAISAGGQGNQPQHF.